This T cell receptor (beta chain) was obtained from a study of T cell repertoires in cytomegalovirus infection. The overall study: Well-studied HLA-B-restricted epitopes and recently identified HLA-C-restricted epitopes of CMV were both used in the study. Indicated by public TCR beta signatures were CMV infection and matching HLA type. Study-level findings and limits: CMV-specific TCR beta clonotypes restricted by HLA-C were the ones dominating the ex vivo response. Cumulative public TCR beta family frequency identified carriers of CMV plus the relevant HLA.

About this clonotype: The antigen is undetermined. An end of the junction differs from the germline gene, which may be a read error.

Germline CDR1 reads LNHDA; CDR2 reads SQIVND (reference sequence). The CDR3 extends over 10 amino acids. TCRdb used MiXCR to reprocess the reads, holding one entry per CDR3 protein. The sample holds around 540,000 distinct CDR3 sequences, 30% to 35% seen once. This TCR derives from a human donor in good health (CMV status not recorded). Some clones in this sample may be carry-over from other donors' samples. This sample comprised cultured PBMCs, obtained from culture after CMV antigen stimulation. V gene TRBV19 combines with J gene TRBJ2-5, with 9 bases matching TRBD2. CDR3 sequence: CASTRGTSFF. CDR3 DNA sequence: TGTGCCAGTACCCGGGGGACTAGCTTTTTC.